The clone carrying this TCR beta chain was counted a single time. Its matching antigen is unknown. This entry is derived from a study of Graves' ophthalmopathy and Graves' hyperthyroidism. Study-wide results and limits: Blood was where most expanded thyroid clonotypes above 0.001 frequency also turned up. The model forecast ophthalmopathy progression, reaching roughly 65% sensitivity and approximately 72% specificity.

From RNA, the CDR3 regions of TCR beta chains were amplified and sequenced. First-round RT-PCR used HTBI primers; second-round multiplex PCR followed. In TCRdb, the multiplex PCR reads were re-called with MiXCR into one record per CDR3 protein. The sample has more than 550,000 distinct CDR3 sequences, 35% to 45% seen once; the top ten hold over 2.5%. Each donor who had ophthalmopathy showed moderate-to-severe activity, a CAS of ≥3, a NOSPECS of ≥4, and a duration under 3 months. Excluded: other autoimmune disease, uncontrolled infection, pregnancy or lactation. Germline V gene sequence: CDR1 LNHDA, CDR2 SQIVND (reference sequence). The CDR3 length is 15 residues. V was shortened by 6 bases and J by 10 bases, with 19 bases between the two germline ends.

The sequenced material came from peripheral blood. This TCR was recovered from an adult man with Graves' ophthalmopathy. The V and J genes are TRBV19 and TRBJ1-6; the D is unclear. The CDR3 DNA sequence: TGTGCCAGTAGCACCTCAAGCGGAGGGAACTCACCCCTCCACTTT. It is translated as CASSTSSGGNSPLHF.